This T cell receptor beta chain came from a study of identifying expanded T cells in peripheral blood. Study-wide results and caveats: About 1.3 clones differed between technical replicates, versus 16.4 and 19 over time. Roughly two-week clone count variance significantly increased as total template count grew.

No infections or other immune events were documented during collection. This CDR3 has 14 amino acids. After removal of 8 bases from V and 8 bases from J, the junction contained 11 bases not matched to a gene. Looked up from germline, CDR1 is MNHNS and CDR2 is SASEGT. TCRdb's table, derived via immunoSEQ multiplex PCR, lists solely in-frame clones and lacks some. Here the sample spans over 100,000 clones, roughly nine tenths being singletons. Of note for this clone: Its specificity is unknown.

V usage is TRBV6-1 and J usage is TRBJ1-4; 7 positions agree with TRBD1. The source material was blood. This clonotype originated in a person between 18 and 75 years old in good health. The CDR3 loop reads CASDPTGIQEKLFF. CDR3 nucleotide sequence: TGTGCCAGCGACCCGACAGGGATACAGGAAAAACTGTTTTTT.